A selection of T cell receptor beta chains follows, all from one sample in a study of identical twins. TCRdb independently ran MiXCR on the 5' RACE reads; one entry per CDR3 protein. The table shows 450,000 or so distinct CDR3 sequences, with 20% to 25% occurring only once. The sample was also linked to a second study, of T cells expressing NK-cell markers.

The sample comprised CD4+ T cells sorted from blood. The receptor source for this set is a woman aged 18-29 years in good health. The CDR3 runs from the conserved cysteine through the conserved F or W. The order of the fields is D gene, J gene, V gene, clone size, CDR3 protein, CDR3 DNA. D genes are given only for firm matches. Not all rows give a size; the values are once, few, many and, for expanded clones, a class.

- TRBJ2-5 TRBV30 - CAWSVRGHRYQETQYF TGTGCCTGGAGTGTACGAGGACACCGGTACCAAGAGACCCAGTACTTC
- TRBJ1-6 TRBV2 - CATGEGHNSPLHF TGTGCCACAGGGGAGGGGCATAATTCACCCCTCCACTTT
- TRBJ2-1 TRBV9 - CASSDPSGQTLSSYNEQFF TGTGCCAGCAGCGATCCGTCTGGACAGACCCTAAGCTCCTACAATGAGCAGTTCTTC
TRBD1 TRBJ2-7 TRBV18 few CASSPLWTGAHEQYF TGTGCCAGCTCACCACTCTGGACAGGGGCCCACGAGCAGTACTTC
- TRBJ2-5 TRBV29-1 few CSLTGQGGKTQYF TGCAGCTTAACCGGACAGGGAGGGAAGACCCAGTACTTC
- TRBJ1-1 TRBV18 - CASSPLLTGEPAFF TGTGCCAGCTCACCACTCCTGACTGGGGAGCCAGCTTTCTTT
- TRBJ2-3 TRBV2 - CASSGRSQNTQYF TGTGCCAGCAGTGGCCGGTCTCAAAATACGCAGTATTTT
- TRBJ2-3 TRBV11-2 - CASSLGPGFRTDTQYF TGTGCCAGCAGCTTAGGGCCGGGCTTTAGGACAGATACGCAGTATTTT
- TRBJ2-4 TRBV29-1 few CSVDGGSIQYF TGCAGCGTTGACGGTGGGAGCATTCAGTACTTC
- TRBJ1-1 TRBV12-3/TRBV12-4 - CASSLKGYLAFF TGTGCCAGCAGTTTAAAGGGATACTTAGCTTTCTTT
- TRBJ2-7 TRBV11-2 few CASSLWGQQYF TGTGCCAGCAGCTTATGGGGACAGCAGTACTTC
- TRBJ1-2 TRBV10-3 - CAISEKGDYGYTF TGTGCCATCAGTGAAAAGGGGGACTATGGCTACACCTTC
- TRBJ2-3 TRBV20-1 - CSVETGLSTDTQYF TGCAGTGTAGAGACAGGCCTAAGCACAGATACGCAGTATTTT
- TRBJ2-7 TRBV11-3 once CASSLATVSSYEQYF TGTGCCAGCAGCTTAGCAACGGTTTCTTCGTACGAGCAGTACTTC
TRBD2 TRBJ2-5 TRBV20-1 - CSANTLAGRGKETQYF TGCAGTGCTAACACCCTAGCGGGGCGGGGAAAAGAGACCCAGTACTTC
- TRBJ2-3 TRBV5-1 - CASRGAGALRDTQYF TGCGCCAGCAGAGGTGCGGGTGCCTTACGAGATACGCAGTATTTT
TRBD2 TRBJ2-5 TRBV5-1 - CASSFRGGQETQYF TGCGCCAGCAGCTTCCGGGGGGGCCAAGAGACCCAGTACTTC
- TRBJ1-6 TRBV20-1 - CSAGRDSYNSPLHF TGCAGTGCGGGACGGGACTCCTATAATTCACCCCTCCACTTT
- TRBJ2-7 TRBV6-5 - CASSYSKGKPMYEQYF TGTGCCAGCAGTTACTCGAAGGGGAAGCCTATGTACGAGCAGTACTTC
- TRBJ1-1 TRBV7-2 - CASSRLRTGNTEAFF TGTGCCAGCAGTCGACTCCGGACGGGGAACACTGAAGCTTTCTTT
- TRBJ1-1 TRBV5-1 - CASSFRTEGGEAFF TGCGCCAGCAGCTTTCGAACGGAAGGGGGTGAAGCTTTCTTT
TRBD1 TRBJ2-2 TRBV20-1 - CSALQGAGGELFF TGCAGTGCCTTACAGGGGGCCGGCGGGGAGCTGTTTTTT
TRBD2 TRBJ2-1 TRBV5-1 - CASSETSGRAFNEQFF TGCGCCAGCAGCGAGACCAGCGGGAGGGCCTTCAATGAGCAGTTCTTC
TRBD2 TRBJ2-7 TRBV11-1 - CASSLAASGAYEQYF TGTGCCAGCAGCTTAGCCGCTAGCGGAGCCTACGAGCAGTACTTC
- TRBJ1-4 TRBV27 few CASTPPGGRKLFF TGTGCCAGCACTCCCCCGGGCGGTAGAAAACTGTTTTTT
- TRBJ2-3 TRBV5-1 few CASSKGQKGTTDTQYF TGCGCCAGTAGCAAGGGGCAGAAGGGGACCACAGATACGCAGTATTTT
- TRBJ1-1 TRBV29-1 - CSSREQTNTEAFF TGCAGCTCCCGAGAACAGACGAACACTGAAGCTTTCTTT
TRBD1 TRBJ2-3 TRBV5-1 - CASMSGGADTQYF TGCGCCAGCATGTCAGGGGGCGCAGATACGCAGTATTTT
- TRBJ2-7 TRBV7-3 many CASSSGGEQYF TGTGCCAGCAGCTCGGGTGGGGAGCAGTACTTC
- TRBJ1-6 TRBV6-1 - CASTLGPGVSPLHF TGTGCCAGCACCCTAGGGCCTGGAGTTTCACCCCTCCACTTT
- TRBJ2-3 TRBV7-6 - CASSLRPGTGKAGDTQYF TGTGCCAGCAGCTTGAGACCCGGGACAGGTAAAGCGGGGGATACGCAGTATTTT
TRBD1 TRBJ2-7 TRBV12-3/TRBV12-4 - CASSLWTGGPTYEQYF TGTGCCAGCAGTTTATGGACAGGGGGGCCTACCTACGAGCAGTACTTC
- TRBJ2-5 TRBV5-5 - CASAVGGNLIGTQYF TGTGCCAGCGCCGTGGGCGGGAATTTGATCGGGACCCAGTACTTC
- TRBJ2-3 TRBV5-6 - CASSPWGAAFTDTQYF TGTGCCAGCAGCCCCTGGGGGGCCGCCTTCACAGATACGCAGTATTTT
- TRBJ2-6 TRBV20-1 few CSASTRSGANVLTF TGCAGTGCTAGCACCCGCTCTGGGGCCAACGTCCTGACTTTC
TRBD2 TRBJ2-7 TRBV3-1 - CASSPTGTSGTYEQYF TGTGCCAGCAGCCCAACCGGGACTAGCGGTACCTACGAGCAGTACTTC
- TRBJ2-3 TRBV5-1 few CASSSITARDQYF TGCGCCAGCAGCTCCATAACGGCCAGGGATCAGTATTTT
- TRBJ2-3 TRBV20-1 - CSARGIDGTDTQYF TGCAGTGCTAGGGGAATAGATGGCACAGATACGCAGTATTTT
- TRBJ1-2 TRBV30 - CALALNYGYTF TGTGCCCTGGCCCTTAACTATGGCTACACCTTC
- TRBJ1-1 TRBV14 few CASSQVGLVIVGNTEAFF TGTGCCAGCAGCCAAGTTGGTCTTGTGATTGTGGGGAACACTGAAGCTTTCTTT
- TRBJ2-5 TRBV7-2 - CASRPMGGPQETRYF TGTGCCAGCAGACCCATGGGGGGACCCCAAGAGACCCGGTACTTC
TRBD1 TRBJ2-7 TRBV20-1 few CSALTGAHSYEQYF TGCAGTGCTTTGACAGGGGCCCACTCCTACGAGCAGTACTTC
- TRBJ1-2 TRBV5-6 few CASSSPGEGGYTF TGTGCCAGCAGCTCTCCAGGGGAGGGTGGCTACACCTTC